What follows are 10 T cell receptor beta chains derived from one specimen sequenced in a study of chemoradiotherapy in HPV16-positive cancers. Data came from immunoSEQ multiplex PCR; TCRdb stores just in-frame clones and leaves some out. The table records some 21,000 clones, approximately 87% of them present only once. The sequenced sample was blood, obtained from a patient who underwent chemoradiotherapy. The receptors stem from a human donor with HPV-associated anogenital cancer.

This clone was detected only a few times. The rearrangement links TRBV19 to TRBJ2-7; 8 bases match TRBD1. Germline assignment: CDR1 LNHDA and CDR2 SQIVND (reference sequence). CDR3 length: 14 amino acids. Trimming removed 6 bases from V and 4 bases from J; junction bases left unmatched: 8. The CDR3 spells CASSMGQVNYEQYF. CDR3 nucleotides: TGTGCCAGTAGCATGGGACAGGTCAATTACGAGCAGTACTTC.

The J gene is TRBJ2-1, the V gene TRBV9, with TRBD1 identical over 11 bases. Looked up from germline, CDR1 is SGDLS and CDR2 is YYNGEE. The CDR3 totals 15 residues. Losses at the gene ends were 6 bases for V and 7 bases for J; bases not matched to a gene: 9. In DNA form, the CDR3 reads TGTGCCAGCAACGGTCTGGGGACAGGGGGAAATGAGCAGTTCTTC. Translating it yields CASNGLGTGGNEQFF. Filled out from reference TRBV9 and TRBJ2-1, the complete variable domain reads DSGVTQTPKHLITATGQRVTLRCSPRSGDLSVYWYQQSLDQGLQFLIQYYNGEERAKGNILERFSAQQFPDLHSELNLSSLELGDSALYFCASNGLGTGGNEQFFGPGTRLTVL.

The chain recombines TRBV27 with TRBJ1-3, with a weak D call TRBD1 (5 bases). Trimming left V 1 base short and J 7 bases short, with 11 bases between. Per the germline V gene, CDR1 is MNHEY and CDR2 is SMNVEV (reference sequence). The CDR3 loop spans 14 amino acids. The CDR3 is CASSLLGTGNTIYF. In nucleotides, the CDR3 is TGTGCCAGCAGTTTATTAGGGACGGGGAACACCATATATTTT.

The chain recombines TRBV19 with TRBJ2-2, with 9 bases matching TRBD1. V lost 6 bases, J lost 1 base, and 9 bases stayed unmatched. Germline CDR1 reads LNHDA; CDR2 reads SQIVND (reference sequence). The CDR3 loop spans 17 amino acids. The CDR3 sequence: CASSKRPGQGNTGELFF. The CDR3 coding sequence is TGTGCCAGTAGCAAAAGACCGGGACAGGGGAACACCGGGGAGCTGTTTTTT.

This chain links TRBV5-1 with TRBJ1-4; D call uncertain. V was shortened by 4 bases and J by 3 bases, with 13 bases between the two germline ends. The CDR3 loop spans 15 amino acids. CDR1 is SGHRS and CDR2 is YFSETQ in the germline V gene. CDR3 in amino acids: CASSLVSSSNEKLFF. In DNA form, the CDR3 reads TGCGCCAGCAGCCTCGTGAGCAGTTCTAATGAAAAACTGTTTTTT. The full variable domain, in which reference TRBV5-1 and TRBJ1-4 provide the parts outside the CDR3, is KAGVTQTPRYLIKTRGQQVTLSCSPISGHRSVSWYQQTPGQGLQFLFEYFSETQRNKGNFPGRFSGRQFSNSRSEMNVSTLELGDSALYLCASSLVSSSNEKLFFGSGTQLSVL.

This chain links TRBV19 with TRBJ1-4, with 10 positions matching TRBD1. The V and J ends lost 9 bases and 8 bases, in that order; junction bases with no gene match: 6. The CDR3 is 13 residues long. Germline assignment: CDR1 LNHDA and CDR2 SQIVND (reference sequence). CDR3 nucleotide sequence: TGTGCCAGCAGACAGGGGGCCGGAGAAAAACTGTTTTTT. Its translation is CASRQGAGEKLFF.

The gene calls are TRBV6-6 and TRBJ2-3; possibly TRBD2 for D (5 bases). This CDR3 region has 14 residues. The V gene's germline CDR1 is MNHNY and CDR2 SVGAGI (reference sequence). Trimming removed 2 bases at V and 5 bases at J, with 11 bases between. The CDR3 DNA follows: TGTGCCAGCAGTTACGGGCGGGCGGGAGATACGCAGTATTTT. Protein sequence: CASSYGRAGDTQYF.

The chain uses TRBV11-1 and TRBJ1-1; TRBD1 agrees at 7 bases. Germline-derived CDR1 and CDR2 are SGHAT and FQDESV (reference sequence). The CDR3 totals 14 residues. V trimming: 5 bases; J trimming: 1 base; junction bases outside the gene matches: 4. The DNA for the CDR3 is TGTGCCAGCAGCCCACGGACAGGGAACACTGAAGCTTTCTTT. Its protein is CASSPRTGNTEAFF.

Sample share makes this clone large. This chain uses TRBV7-2 with TRBJ1-5; no firm D call. Germline-derived CDR1 and CDR2 are SGHTA and FQGNSA. The length of the CDR3 is 16 residues. Trimming removed 2 bases at V and 2 bases at J, with 13 bases between. In DNA, the CDR3 is TGTGCCAGCAGCTTATGGCCCCTCGTCGGCAATCAGCCCCAGCATTTT. It is translated as CASSLWPLVGNQPQHF.

This sequence joins TRBV11-3 and TRBJ2-7, with D perhaps assigned TRBD1 or TRBD2 (5 bases each). The CDR3 length is 19 residues. Trimming took 1 base from V and 3 from J, leaving 25 bases between them. The germline gives CDR1 SGHNT, CDR2 YENEEA. CDR3 sequence (DNA): TGTGCCAGCAGCTTAGGGATTTCGGGACGGCTTCACAGAGGCTACGAGCAGTACTTC. It is translated as CASSLGISGRLHRGYEQYF.